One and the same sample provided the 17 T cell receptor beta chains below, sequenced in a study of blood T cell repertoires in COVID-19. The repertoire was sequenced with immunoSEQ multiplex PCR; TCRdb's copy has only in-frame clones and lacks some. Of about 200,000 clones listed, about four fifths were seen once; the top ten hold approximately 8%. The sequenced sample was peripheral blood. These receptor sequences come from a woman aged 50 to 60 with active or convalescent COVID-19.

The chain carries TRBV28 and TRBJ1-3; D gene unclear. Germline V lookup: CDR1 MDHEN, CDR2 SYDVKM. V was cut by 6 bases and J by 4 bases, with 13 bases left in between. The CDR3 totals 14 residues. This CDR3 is CASSRGGGGNTIYF. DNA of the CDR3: TGTGCCAGCAGCCGGGGAGGCGGAGGAAACACCATATATTTT.

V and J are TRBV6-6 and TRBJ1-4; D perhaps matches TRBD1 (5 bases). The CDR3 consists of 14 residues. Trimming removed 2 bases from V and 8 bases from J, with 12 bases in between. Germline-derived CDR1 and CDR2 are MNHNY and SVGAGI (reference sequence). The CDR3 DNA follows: TGTGCCAGCAGTTACCGCCAGGGTTACGAAAAACTGTTTTTT. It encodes CASSYRQGYEKLFF.

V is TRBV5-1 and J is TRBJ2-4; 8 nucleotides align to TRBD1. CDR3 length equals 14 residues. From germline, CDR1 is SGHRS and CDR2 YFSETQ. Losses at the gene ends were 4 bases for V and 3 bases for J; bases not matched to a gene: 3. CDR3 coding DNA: TGCGCCAGCAGCGGACAGGGTGACAAAAACATTCAGTACTTC. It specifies CASSGQGDKNIQYF.

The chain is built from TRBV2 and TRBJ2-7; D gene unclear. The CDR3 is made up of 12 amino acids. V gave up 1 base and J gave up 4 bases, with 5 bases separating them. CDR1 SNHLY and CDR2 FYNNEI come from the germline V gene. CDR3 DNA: TGTGCCAGCAGTGAAGAACTTTACGAGCAGTACTTC. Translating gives CASSEELYEQYF.

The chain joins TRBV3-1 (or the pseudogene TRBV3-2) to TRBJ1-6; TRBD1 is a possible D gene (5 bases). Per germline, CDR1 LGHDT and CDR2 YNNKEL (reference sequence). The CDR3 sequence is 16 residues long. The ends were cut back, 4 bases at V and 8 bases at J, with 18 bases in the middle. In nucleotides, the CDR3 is TGTGCCAGCAGCCCCTTCCCGGCCGTGGGGCATTCACCCCTCCACTTT. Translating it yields CASSPFPAVGHSPLHF.

The DNA of the CDR3 is TGTGCCAGCAGCCCGACCAGAGAGGGGGCCGGCTATGGCTACACCTTC. This encodes CASSPTREGAGYGYTF. The rearrangement uses TRBV28 and TRBJ1-2; 7 bases map to TRBD1. Germline V gene data show CDR1 as MDHEN and CDR2 as SYDVKM. V dropped 6 bases and J dropped 4; count of bases not matched to a gene: 14. The CDR3 consists of 16 residues.

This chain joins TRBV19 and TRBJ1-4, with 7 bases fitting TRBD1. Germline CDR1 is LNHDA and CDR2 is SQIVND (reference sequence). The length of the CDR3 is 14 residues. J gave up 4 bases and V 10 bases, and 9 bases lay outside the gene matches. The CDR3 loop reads CATGPGQLNEKLFF. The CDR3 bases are TGTGCCACAGGCCCGGGACAGCTTAATGAAAAACTGTTTTTT. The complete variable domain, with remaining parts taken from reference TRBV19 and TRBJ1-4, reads DGGITQSPKYLFRKEGQNVTLSCEQNLNHDAMYWYRQDPGQGLRLIYYSQIVNDFQKGDIAEGYSVSREKKESFPLTVTSAQKNPTAFYLCATGPGQLNEKLFFGSGTQLSVL.

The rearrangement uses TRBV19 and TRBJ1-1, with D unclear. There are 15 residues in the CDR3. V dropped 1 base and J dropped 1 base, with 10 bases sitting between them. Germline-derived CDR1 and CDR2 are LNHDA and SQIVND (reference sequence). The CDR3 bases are TGTGCCAGTAGTATAGGAGGGTTTAAGAACACTGAAGCTTTCTTT. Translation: CASSIGGFKNTEAFF.

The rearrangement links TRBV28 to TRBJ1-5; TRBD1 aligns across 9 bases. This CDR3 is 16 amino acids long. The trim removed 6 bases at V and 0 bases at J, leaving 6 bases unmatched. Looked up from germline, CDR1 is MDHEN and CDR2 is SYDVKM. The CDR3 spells CASRRWTGDSNQPQHF. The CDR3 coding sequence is TGTGCCAGCAGAAGATGGACAGGGGATAGCAATCAGCCCCAGCATTTT.

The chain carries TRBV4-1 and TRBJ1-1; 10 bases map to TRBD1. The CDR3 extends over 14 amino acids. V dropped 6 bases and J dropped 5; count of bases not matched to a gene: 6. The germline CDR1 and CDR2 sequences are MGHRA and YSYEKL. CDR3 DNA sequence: TGCGCCAGCAGAGGCCGGACAGGGGGAACTGAAGCTTTCTTT. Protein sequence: CASRGRTGGTEAFF.

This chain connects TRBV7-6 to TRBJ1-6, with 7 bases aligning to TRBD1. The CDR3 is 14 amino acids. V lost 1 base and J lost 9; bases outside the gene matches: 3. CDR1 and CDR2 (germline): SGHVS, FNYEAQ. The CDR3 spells CASSLVAGGSPLHF. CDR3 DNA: TGTGCCAGCAGCTTAGTGGCAGGGGGTTCACCCCTCCACTTT.

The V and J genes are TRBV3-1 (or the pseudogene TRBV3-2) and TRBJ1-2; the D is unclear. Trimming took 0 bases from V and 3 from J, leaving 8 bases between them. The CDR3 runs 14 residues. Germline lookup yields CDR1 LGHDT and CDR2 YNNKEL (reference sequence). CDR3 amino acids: CASSQDGGDYGYTF. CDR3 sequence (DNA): TGTGCCAGCAGCCAAGACGGAGGTGACTATGGCTACACCTTC.

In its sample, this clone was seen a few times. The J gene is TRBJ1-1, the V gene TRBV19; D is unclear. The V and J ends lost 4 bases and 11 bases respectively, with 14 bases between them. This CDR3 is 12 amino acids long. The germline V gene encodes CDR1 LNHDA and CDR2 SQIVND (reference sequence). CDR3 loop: CASSTPVSEAFF. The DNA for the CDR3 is TGTGCCAGTAGTACCCCAGTAAGCGAGGCTTTCTTT.

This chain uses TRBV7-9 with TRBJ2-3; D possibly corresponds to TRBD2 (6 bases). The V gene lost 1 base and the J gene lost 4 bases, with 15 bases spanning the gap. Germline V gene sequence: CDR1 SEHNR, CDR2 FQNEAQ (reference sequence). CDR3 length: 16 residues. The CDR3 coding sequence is TGTGCCAGCAGCTTAGGGTATGGCGGGGAAGCAGATACGCAGTATTTT. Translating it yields CASSLGYGGEADTQYF.

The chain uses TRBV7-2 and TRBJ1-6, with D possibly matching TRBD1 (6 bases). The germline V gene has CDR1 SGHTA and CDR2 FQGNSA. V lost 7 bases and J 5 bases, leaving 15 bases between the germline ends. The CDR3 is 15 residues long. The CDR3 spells CASKPQGYHNSPLHF. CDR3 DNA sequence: TGTGCCAGCAAACCCCAGGGGTACCATAATTCACCCCTCCACTTT.

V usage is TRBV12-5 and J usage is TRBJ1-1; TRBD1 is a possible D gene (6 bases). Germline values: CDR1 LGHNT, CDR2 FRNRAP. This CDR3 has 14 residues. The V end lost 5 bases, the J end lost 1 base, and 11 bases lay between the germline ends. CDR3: CASGHREKNTEAFF. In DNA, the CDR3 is TGTGCTAGTGGTCACAGGGAGAAGAACACTGAAGCTTTCTTT.

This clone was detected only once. CDR3 sequence: CASSSRSEDTQYF. The CDR3 coding sequence is TGTGCCAGCAGCTCGAGGTCTGAAGATACGCAGTATTTT. The gene calls are TRBV5-4 and TRBJ2-3; D gene ambiguous. The CDR3 contains 13 residues. Per the germline V gene, CDR1 is SGHNT and CDR2 is YYREEE (reference sequence). Trimming took 3 bases from V and 5 from J, leaving 10 bases between them.